This T cell receptor (beta chain) was observed in a study of control samples from healthy donors and cancer patients. The length of the CDR3 is 11 residues. Germline V gene sequence: CDR1 DFQATT, CDR2 SNEGSKA (reference sequence). Trimming took 6 bases from V and 7 from J, leaving 12 bases between them. Only in-frame clones appear in the TCRdb table, and some are missing; sequencing was by immunoSEQ multiplex PCR. The sample shows about 160,000 clones, 96% of them seen only once. This clone occurred a few times. Sequenced sample: blood. This chain connects TRBV20-1 to TRBJ1-2, with D tentatively TRBD1 (5 bases). This receptor was obtained from a woman in her twenties or thirties in good health. CDR3 DNA sequence: TGCAGTGCCTCAAAGGGGCTTGGCTACACCTTC. It specifies CSASKGLGYTF.